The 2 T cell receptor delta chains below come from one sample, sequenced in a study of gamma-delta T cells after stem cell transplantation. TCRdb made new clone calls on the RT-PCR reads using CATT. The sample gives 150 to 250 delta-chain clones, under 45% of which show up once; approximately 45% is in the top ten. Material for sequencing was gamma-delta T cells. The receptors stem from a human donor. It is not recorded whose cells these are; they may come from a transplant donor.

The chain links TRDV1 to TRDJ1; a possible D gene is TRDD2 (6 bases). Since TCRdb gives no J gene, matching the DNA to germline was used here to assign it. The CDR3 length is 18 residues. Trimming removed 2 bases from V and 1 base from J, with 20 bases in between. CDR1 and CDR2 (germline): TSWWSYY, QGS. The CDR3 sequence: CALGEGSSYGGSTDKLIF. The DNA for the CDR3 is TGTGCTCTTGGGGAAGGAAGCTCCTACGGGGGGTCCACCGATAAACTCATCTTT.

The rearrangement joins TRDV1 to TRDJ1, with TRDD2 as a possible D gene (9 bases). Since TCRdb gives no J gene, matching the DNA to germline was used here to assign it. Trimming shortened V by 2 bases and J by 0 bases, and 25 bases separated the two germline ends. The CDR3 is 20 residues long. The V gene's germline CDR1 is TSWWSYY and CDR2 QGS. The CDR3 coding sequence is TGTGCTCTTGGGGAAGACGATCCTTCCTACTGGGGGGAACACACCGATAAACTCATCTTT. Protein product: CALGEDDPSYWGEHTDKLIF.